These 17 T cell receptor beta chains came from one sample sequenced in a study of blood T cells in healthy people across ages. Then a second PCR, running about 6 to 12 cycles, was carried out with a sample-barcoded 5' primer and a J-beta primer mix. One entry per CDR3 protein, called by TCRdb with MiXCR from the 5' RACE reads. The top ten clones hold 7.9% of a sample with about 1.5 million distinct CDR3 sequences, around 39% of them seen once. Sequenced: blood. The origin of the receptors is a woman aged 18-29 years in good health.

This clonotype was observed a handful of times. The chain carries TRBV10-2 and TRBJ1-5; D uncertain. V gave up 4 bases and J gave up 3 bases, with 7 bases separating them. The CDR3 is 13 amino acids. Looked up from germline, CDR1 is WSHSY and CDR2 is SAAADI. The CDR3, as DNA: TGCGCCAGCAGTGTGGGCTTCAATCAGCCCCAGCATTTT. Its protein product is CASSVGFNQPQHF.

This clonotype appeared a few times. The rearrangement joins TRBV12-3 or TRBV12-4 to TRBJ2-5, with 8 bases that match TRBD2. This CDR3 comprises 14 residues. After removal of 2 bases from V and 5 bases from J, the junction contained 4 bases not matched to a gene. The CDR3 reads CASSLSAGEETQYF. The CDR3, as DNA: TGTGCCAGCAGTTTATCAGCGGGAGAGGAGACCCAGTACTTC.

Comment on this clonotype: At one end, the junction sequence differs from germline, possibly due to a read error. V usage is TRBV25-1 and J usage is TRBJ2-7; D is possibly TRBD1 (6 bases). The CDR3 covers 14 residues. Germline V gene sequence: CDR1 MGHDK, CDR2 SYGVNS. This chain's CDR3 is CASSERGHPYGQYF. DNA for the CDR3: TGTGCCAGCAGTGAACGGGGACACCCCTACGGGCAGTACTTC.

V usage is TRBV6-6 and J usage is TRBJ1-2, with 8 positions matching TRBD1. Germline CDR1 reads MNHNY; CDR2 reads SVGAGI (reference sequence). This CDR3 is 15 amino acids long. The V gene end was trimmed by 6 bases and the J gene end by 1 base; junction bases not matched to a gene: 7. CDR3 DNA: TGTGCCAGCAGACTATCGACAGGGGATAACTATGGCTACACCTTC. This codes for CASRLSTGDNYGYTF.

In this sample, this clonotype turned up a few times. Germline and junction disagree at one end, which may indicate a read error. V is TRBV10-3 and J is TRBJ1-4; tentative D call: TRBD1 (6 bases). This CDR3 contains 13 residues. Germline V gives CDR1 ENHRY, CDR2 SYGVKD. As DNA, the CDR3 is TGTGCCACCAGTGCCCAGGGGAATGAAAAACTGTTTTTT. It is translated as CATSAQGNEKLFF.

The chain combines TRBV4-1 with TRBJ2-1; D is undetermined. The CDR3 length is 15 residues. The V end was cut by 2 bases, the J end by 5 bases, with 13 bases between. Germline CDR1 and CDR2: MGHRA and YSYEKL. In nucleotides, the CDR3 is TGCGCCAGCAGCCAAAGGGTCCTCCAAGACAATGAGCAGTTCTTC. As protein: CASSQRVLQDNEQFF.

The rearrangement uses TRBV18 and TRBJ1-1, with TRBD1 matching over 7 bases. V lost 3 bases, J lost 4 bases, and 8 bases stayed unmatched. Germline CDR1 reads KGHSH; CDR2 reads LQKENI. The CDR3 runs to 15 residues. CDR3 sequence (DNA): TGTGCCAGCTCACCGGGAGGGGGCGTCGGCACTGAAGCTTTCTTT. Its translation is CASSPGGGVGTEAFF.

This clonotype has only one observation. The V call is TRBV7-7, the J call TRBJ2-5, with 9 bases that match TRBD1. The CDR3 covers 14 residues. Germline V gene data show CDR1 as SSHAT and CDR2 as FNYEAQ (reference sequence). V was pared by 4 bases and J by 3 bases, with 3 bases of the junction left unmatched. This chain's CDR3 is CASSYRDREETQYF. CDR3 sequence (DNA): TGTGCCAGCAGCTATCGGGACAGGGAAGAGACCCAGTACTTC. Combining the CDR3 with reference TRBV7-7 and TRBJ2-5 gives the whole variable domain GAGVSQSPRYKVTKRGQDVTLRCDPISSHATLYWYQQALGQGPEFLTYFNYEAQPDKSGLPSDRFSAERPEGSISTLTIQRTEQRDSAMYRCASSYRDREETQYFGPGTRLLVL.

The rearrangement uses TRBV12-3 or TRBV12-4 and TRBJ2-5; D is possibly TRBD2 (5 bases). This CDR3 is built from 13 residues. Trimming removed 5 bases from V and 11 bases from J, with 18 bases in between. DNA for the CDR3: TGTGCCAGCAGTCCACTAGGTTACAATGAGCAGTACTTC. It yields the protein CASSPLGYNEQYF.

This clonotype showed up just a few times. The chain couples TRBV24-1 to TRBJ2-1; 8 nucleotides line up with TRBD1. Germline V gene data show CDR1 as KGHDR and CDR2 as SFDVKD. This CDR3 region has 15 residues. Trimming removed 5 bases from V and 7 bases from J; junction bases left unmatched: 9. CDR3 amino acids: CATSATGQGPNEQFF. The CDR3 DNA is TGTGCCACCAGTGCCACCGGACAGGGCCCTAATGAGCAGTTCTTC.

This clonotype appeared a single time. The junction and the germline gene differ at one end; a read error may be behind it. The chain has TRBV7-8 and TRBJ1-5; D is possibly TRBD1 (6 bases). The germline CDR1 and CDR2 sequences are SGHVS and FQNEAQ. The CDR3 spans 13 residues. This CDR3 is CTSSPDSSGPQHF. The CDR3 bases are TGTACCAGCAGCCCGGACAGCTCAGGGCCCCAGCATTTT.

This clonotype has only a few counts. The chain is built from TRBV20-1 and TRBJ2-3, with D unresolved. The CDR3 totals 11 residues. With 0 bases removed from V and 7 bases from J, the gap between germline ends came to 5 bases. Germline lookup yields CDR1 DFQATT and CDR2 SNEGSKA (reference sequence). CDR3 loop: CSARDPNTQYF. In nucleotides, the CDR3 is TGCAGTGCTAGAGATCCGAATACGCAGTATTTT.

This clonotype was recorded many times. The rearrangement uses TRBV20-1 and TRBJ2-3, with 8 nucleotides matching TRBD2. The germline CDR1 and CDR2 sequences are DFQATT and SNEGSKA (reference sequence). The length of the CDR3 is 16 residues. The V segment lost 3 bases and the J segment 6 bases; nucleotides outside the gene matches: 14. CDR3 coding DNA: TGCAGTGCTAGGGTAGCGGGGCGCTCACTAGTGGATACGCAGTATTTT. Protein sequence: CSARVAGRSLVDTQYF.

V and J are TRBV6-1 and TRBJ2-2; 12 bases align to TRBD1. The CDR3 totals 14 residues. After removal of 7 bases from V and 7 bases from J, the junction contained 4 bases not matched to a gene. Per germline, CDR1 MNHNS and CDR2 SASEGT. The CDR3 region has the DNA TGTGCCAGCACGGGACAGGGGGCCGGCGGGGAGCTGTTTTTT. It yields the protein CASTGQGAGGELFF.

This clonotype was seen more than once but under ten times. The chain employs TRBV5-5 and TRBJ2-5; D is unclear. V lost 4 bases and J lost 2, with 12 bases in between. Germline lookup yields CDR1 SGHKS and CDR2 YYEKEE (reference sequence). This CDR3 spans 14 amino acids. This CDR3 reads CASSPAADQETQYF. The CDR3 bases are TGTGCCAGCAGCCCAGCCGCTGATCAAGAGACCCAGTACTTC. Supplemented by reference TRBV5-5 and TRBJ2-5, the full variable domain reads DAGVTQSPTHLIKTRGQQVTLRCSPISGHKSVSWYQQVLGQGPQFIFQYYEKEERGRGNFPDRFSARQFPNYSSELNVNALLLGDSALYLCASSPAADQETQYFGPGTRLLVL.

The chain uses TRBV7-7 and TRBJ2-1, with a weak D call TRBD2 (6 bases). This CDR3 has 18 amino acids. Trimming took off 5 bases at V and 0 bases at J, with 20 bases between the two ends. Germline CDR1 SSHAT, CDR2 FNYEAQ (reference sequence). In DNA, the CDR3 is TGTGCCAGCAGCCCTGGGGGACTTACCGCCCCCTCCTACAATGAGCAGTTCTTC. This translates into CASSPGGLTAPSYNEQFF.

This clonotype was observed a handful of times. The chain carries TRBV6-4 and TRBJ2-1; 8 bases are a match to TRBD2. The last part of the DNA fits TRBJ2-7 better; the J call may be wrong. Looked up from germline, CDR1 is MRHNA and CDR2 is SNTAGT. The CDR3 is 13 amino acids. The DNA for the CDR3 is TGTGCCAGCCGACGCGCGGGGGGCAATGAGCAGTACTTC. Its protein is CASRRAGGNEQYF.